The clone carrying this T cell receptor (beta chain) was seen at least ten times. The sample belongs to a study of identical twins. TCRdb re-analysed the 5' RACE reads in MiXCR, keeping a single row per CDR3 protein. Here the sample spans roughly 250,000 distinct CDR3 sequences, approximately 8% being singletons. This same sample was also part of a study on yellow fever vaccine responses in identical twins.

The clonotype comes from a woman aged 18-29 years in good health. Sample: CD8+ T cells sorted from blood.

CDR3 bases: TGTGCCAGCATTACAGGGGAAGGTACCGGGGAGCTGTTTTTT. It yields the protein CASITGEGTGELFF. The chain combines TRBV12-3 or TRBV12-4 with TRBJ2-2; 7 nucleotides agree with TRBD1. V lost 7 bases, J lost 5 bases, and 7 bases stayed unmatched. The length of the CDR3 is 14 residues.